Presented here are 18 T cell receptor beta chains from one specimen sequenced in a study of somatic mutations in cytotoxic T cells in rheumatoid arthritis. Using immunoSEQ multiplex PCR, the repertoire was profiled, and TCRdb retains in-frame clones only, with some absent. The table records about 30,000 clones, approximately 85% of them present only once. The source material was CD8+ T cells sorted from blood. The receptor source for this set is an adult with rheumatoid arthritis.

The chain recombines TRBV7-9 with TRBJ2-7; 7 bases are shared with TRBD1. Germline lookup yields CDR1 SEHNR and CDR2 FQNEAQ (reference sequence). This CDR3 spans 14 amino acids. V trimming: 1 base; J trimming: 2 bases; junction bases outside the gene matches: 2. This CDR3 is CASSLGGGPYEQYF. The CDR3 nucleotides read TGTGCCAGCAGCTTAGGAGGGGGCCCCTACGAGCAGTACTTC.

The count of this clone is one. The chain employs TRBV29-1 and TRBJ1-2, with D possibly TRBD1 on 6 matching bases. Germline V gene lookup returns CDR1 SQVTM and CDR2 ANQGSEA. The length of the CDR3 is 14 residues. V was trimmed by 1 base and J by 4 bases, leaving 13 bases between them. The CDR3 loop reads CSVEGIGRGYGYTF. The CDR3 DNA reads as TGCAGCGTTGAAGGAATAGGCAGGGGCTATGGCTACACCTTC. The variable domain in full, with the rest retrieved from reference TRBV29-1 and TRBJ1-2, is SAVISQKPSRDICQRGTSLTIQCQVDSQVTMMFWYRQQPGQSLTLIATANQGSEATYESGFVIDKFPISRPNLTFSTLTVSNMSPEDSSIYLCSVEGIGRGYGYTFGSGTRLTVV.

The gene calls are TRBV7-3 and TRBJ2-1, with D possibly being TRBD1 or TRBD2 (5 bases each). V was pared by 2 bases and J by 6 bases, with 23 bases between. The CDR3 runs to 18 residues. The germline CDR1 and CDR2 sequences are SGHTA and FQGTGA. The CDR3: CASSLGLLGDLGSNEQFF. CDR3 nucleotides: TGTGCCAGCAGCTTAGGTCTTCTCGGGGACCTGGGATCCAATGAGCAGTTCTTC.

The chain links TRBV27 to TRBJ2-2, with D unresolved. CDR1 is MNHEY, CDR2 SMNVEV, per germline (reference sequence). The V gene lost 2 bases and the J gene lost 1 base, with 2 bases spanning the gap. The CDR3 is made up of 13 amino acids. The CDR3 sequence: CASSLKNTGELFF. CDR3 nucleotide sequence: TGTGCCAGCAGTTTAAAGAACACCGGGGAGCTGTTTTTT.

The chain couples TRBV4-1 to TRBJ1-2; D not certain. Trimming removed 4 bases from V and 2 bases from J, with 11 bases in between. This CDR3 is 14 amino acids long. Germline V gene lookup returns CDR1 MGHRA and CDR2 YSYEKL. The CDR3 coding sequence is TGCGCCAGCAGCCCGCTGCCCGAAAACTATGGCTACACCTTC. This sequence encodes CASSPLPENYGYTF.

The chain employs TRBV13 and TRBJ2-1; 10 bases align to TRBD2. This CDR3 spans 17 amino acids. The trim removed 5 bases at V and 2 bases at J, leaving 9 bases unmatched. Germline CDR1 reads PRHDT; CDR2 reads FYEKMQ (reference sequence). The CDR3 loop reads CASSIRSGTSAYNEQFF. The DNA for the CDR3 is TGTGCCAGCAGCATCAGATCCGGGACTAGCGCCTACAATGAGCAGTTCTTC.

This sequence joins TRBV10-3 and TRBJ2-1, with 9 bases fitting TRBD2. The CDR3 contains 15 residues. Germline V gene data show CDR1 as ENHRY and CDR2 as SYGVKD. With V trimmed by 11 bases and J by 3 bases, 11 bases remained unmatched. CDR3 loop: CASLPSGGIYNEQFF. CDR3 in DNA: TGTGCCTCGCTCCCGAGCGGGGGGATCTACAATGAGCAGTTCTTC.

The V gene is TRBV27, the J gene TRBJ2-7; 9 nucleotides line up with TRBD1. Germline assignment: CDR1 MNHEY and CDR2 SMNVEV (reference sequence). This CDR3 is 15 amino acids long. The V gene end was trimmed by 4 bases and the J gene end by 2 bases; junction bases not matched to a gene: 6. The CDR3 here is CASSSPGQGTYEQYF. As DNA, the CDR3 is TGTGCCAGCAGTTCCCCGGGACAGGGTACCTACGAGCAGTACTTC.

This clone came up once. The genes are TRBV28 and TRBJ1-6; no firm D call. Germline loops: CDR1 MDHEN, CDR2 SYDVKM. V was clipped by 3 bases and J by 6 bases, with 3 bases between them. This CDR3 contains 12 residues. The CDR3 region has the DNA TGTGCCAGCAGTTTTAGTAATTCACCCCTCCACTTT. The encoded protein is CASSFSNSPLHF. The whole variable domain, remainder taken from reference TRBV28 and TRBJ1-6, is DVKVTQSSRYLVKRTGEKVFLECVQDMDHENMFWYRQDPGLGLRLIYFSYDVKMKEKGDIPEGYSVSREKKERFSLILESASTNQTSMYLCASSFSNSPLHFGNGTRLTVT.

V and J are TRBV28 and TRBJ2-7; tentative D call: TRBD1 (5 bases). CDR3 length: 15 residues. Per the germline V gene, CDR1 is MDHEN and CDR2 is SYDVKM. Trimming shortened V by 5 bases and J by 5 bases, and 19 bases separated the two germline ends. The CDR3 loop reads CASSPPWIGAHEQYF. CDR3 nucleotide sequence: TGTGCCAGCAGTCCGCCGTGGATAGGGGCCCACGAGCAGTACTTC.

This CDR3 is CASSYADSYNEQFF. In DNA form, the CDR3 reads TGTGCCAGCAGTTACGCGGACTCCTACAATGAGCAGTTCTTC. This sequence joins TRBV6-6 and TRBJ2-1, with D uncertain. Germline V gene sequence: CDR1 MNHNY, CDR2 SVGAGI (reference sequence). With 2 bases removed from V and 0 bases from J, the gap between germline ends came to 5 bases. This CDR3 has 14 residues.

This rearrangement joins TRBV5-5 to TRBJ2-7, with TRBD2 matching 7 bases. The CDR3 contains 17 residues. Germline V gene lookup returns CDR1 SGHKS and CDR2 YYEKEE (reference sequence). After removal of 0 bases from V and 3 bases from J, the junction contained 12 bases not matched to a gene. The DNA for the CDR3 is TGTGCCAGCAGCTTGGGTACTAGCGTAGGTTCGGGCTACGAGCAGTACTTC. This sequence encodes CASSLGTSVGSGYEQYF.

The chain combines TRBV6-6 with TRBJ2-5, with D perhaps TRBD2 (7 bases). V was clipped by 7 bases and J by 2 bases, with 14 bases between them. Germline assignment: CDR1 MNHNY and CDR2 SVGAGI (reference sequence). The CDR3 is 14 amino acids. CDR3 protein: CASTPGGRQETQYF. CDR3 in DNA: TGTGCCAGCACCCCGGGGGGCAGACAAGAGACCCAGTACTTC.

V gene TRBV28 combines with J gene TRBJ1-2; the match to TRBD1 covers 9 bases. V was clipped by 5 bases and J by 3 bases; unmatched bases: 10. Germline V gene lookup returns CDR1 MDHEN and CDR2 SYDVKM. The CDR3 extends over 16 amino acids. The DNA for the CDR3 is TGTGCCAGCAGTCCCCTCAACAGGGGGCATTACTATGGCTACACCTTC. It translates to CASSPLNRGHYYGYTF.

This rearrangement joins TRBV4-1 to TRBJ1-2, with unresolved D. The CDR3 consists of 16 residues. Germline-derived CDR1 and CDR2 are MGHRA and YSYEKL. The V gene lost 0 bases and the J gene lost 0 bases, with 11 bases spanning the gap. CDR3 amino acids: CASSQEGRMTNYGYTF. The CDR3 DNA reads TGCGCCAGCAGCCAAGAGGGCAGGATGACTAACTATGGCTACACCTTC.

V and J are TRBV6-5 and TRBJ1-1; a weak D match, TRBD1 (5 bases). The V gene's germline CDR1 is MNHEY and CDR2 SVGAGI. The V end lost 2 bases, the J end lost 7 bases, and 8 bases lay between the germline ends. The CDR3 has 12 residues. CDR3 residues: CASSYSRVEAFF. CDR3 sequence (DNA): TGTGCCAGCAGTTACAGCAGGGTTGAAGCTTTCTTT.

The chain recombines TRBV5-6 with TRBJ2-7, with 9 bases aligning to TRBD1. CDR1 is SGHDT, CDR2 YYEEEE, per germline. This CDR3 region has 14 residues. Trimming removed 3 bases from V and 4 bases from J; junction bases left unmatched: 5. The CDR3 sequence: CASSSGTGTYEQYF. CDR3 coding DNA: TGTGCCAGCAGCTCCGGGACAGGGACGTACGAGCAGTACTTC.

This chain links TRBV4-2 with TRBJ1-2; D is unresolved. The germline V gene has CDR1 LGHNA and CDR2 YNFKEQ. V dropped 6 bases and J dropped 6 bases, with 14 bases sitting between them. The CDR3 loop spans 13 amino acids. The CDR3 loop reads CASSPLVGNGYTF. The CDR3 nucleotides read TGTGCCAGCAGTCCCTTGGTAGGGAATGGCTACACCTTC.